This T cell receptor beta chain was identified in a study of T cells after yellow fever vaccination. Findings of the study overall: Primary-vaccination clones mostly resurfaced post-booster (96% CD4, roughly 90% CD8).

With regard to this clonotype: Its specificity is not known.

The germline gives CDR1 SEHNR, CDR2 FQNEAQ (reference sequence). V was trimmed by 5 bases and J by 6 bases, leaving 22 bases between them. This CDR3 contains 16 residues. Conversion of TCR transcripts into cDNA relied on 5'RACE template switching, which added a universal primer site and UMIs. In TCRdb, the 5' RACE reads were re-called with MiXCR into one record per CDR3 protein. The sample yields 250,000 to 400,000 distinct CDR3 sequences, about 4.5% seen once. The chain carries TRBV7-9 and TRBJ1-2; D might be TRBD1 (5 bases). This clonotype was obtained from a man between 18 and 29 years old who received the YFV17D yellow fever vaccine. Sequencing used PBMCs, obtained 15 days after the yellow fever booster vaccination. Here the CDR3 DNA reads TGTGCCAGCAGCCCGAGGGCGTCAGGGTTTTCGGATGGCTACACCTTC. It specifies CASSPRASGFSDGYTF.